The next 15 T cell receptor delta chains were all read from a single sample in a study of gamma-delta chains in newborns, infants, children. TCRdb called clones anew from the reads with CATT. This sample carries around 1,500 delta-chain clones, 7% to 8.5% of them seen once, and the ten largest clones take more than 15%. Sequencing was carried out using blood. The receptors come from a child who was a newborn, infant or young child, either healthy, febrile or measles-vaccinated (not recorded which).

This clone is labeled as hyperexpanded. Additional DNA sequences in this sample encode the identical CDR3. J is TRDJ2 and V is TRDV2; TRDD3 agrees at 7 bases. Per germline, CDR1 GEAIGNYY and CDR2 EKD. The J segment lost 3 bases and the V segment lost 0 bases, leaving 0 bases of the junction unmatched. The CDR3 length is 14 residues. The CDR3 protein is CACDTWGMTAQLFF. CDR3 DNA sequence: TGTGCCTGTGACACCTGGGGGATGACAGCACAACTCTTCTTT.

This clone was counted a few times. This may be a read error, as it is one base from a much larger clone. In the same sample, other DNA sequences code for this CDR3. The V call is TRDV1, the J call TRDJ1; a weak D match, TRDD2 (9 bases). The CDR3 runs to 20 residues. Germline CDR1 reads TSWWSYY; CDR2 reads QGS. The CDR3 bases are TGTGCTCTTGGGGAACTTCCTTCCTACTGGGGGCCCTACCACACCGATAAACTAATCTTT. It yields the protein CALGELPSYWGPYHTDKLIF.

This clone showed up just a few times. The protein that TCRdb holds for this DNA derives from a much larger clone and differs from the translated DNA at residue 9, which likely indicates a read error; the protein shown here is translated from the DNA. The rearrangement links TRDV2 to TRDJ3; 8 bases agree with TRDD3. CDR1 GEAIGNYY and CDR2 EKD come from the germline V gene. The CDR3 is made up of 20 amino acids. The ends lost 0 bases at V and 0 bases at J; junction bases unmatched: 9. CDR3 sequence: CACDTVLGGASSWDTRQMFF. The DNA of the CDR3 is TGTGCCTGTGACACCGTACTGGGGGGTGCAAGCTCCTGGGACACCCGACAGATGTTTTTC.

Concerning this clone: A far larger clone is only one base removed, so a read error is likely. The sample holds other DNA sequences that translate to the same CDR3. The chain recombines TRDV1 with TRDJ1; possible D gene TRDD3, 5 bases. CDR1 TSWWSYY and CDR2 QGS come from the germline V gene. This CDR3 is built from 18 residues. Trimming removed 2 bases from V and 5 bases from J, with 24 bases in between. CDR3 nucleotides: TGTGCTCTTGGGGAAGTAAGCCGGTCAAGGTGTTGGGATGATAAACTCATCTTT. The encoded protein is CALGEVSRSRCWDDKLIF.

The sample holds a few counts of this clone. This could be a read error, since a much larger clone is one nucleotide away. The V gene is TRDV1, the J gene TRDJ1; D is unresolved. Germline CDR1 TSWWSYY, CDR2 QGS. This CDR3 is 15 amino acids long. The CDR3 reads CALGELGLYTDELIF. The CDR3 DNA follows: TGTGCTCTTGGGGAACTGGGGTTGTACACCGATGAACTCATCTTT.

Remarks on this clone: A junction boundary mismatches the germline segment, possibly from a read error. Other DNA sequences in the sample encode the same CDR3. V gene TRDV2 combines with J gene TRDJ2; 9 nucleotides agree with TRDD3. Germline lookup yields CDR1 GEAIGNYY and CDR2 EKD. The CDR3 is 12 residues long. Written as DNA, the CDR3 is TGTGCCACCTGGGGGATGCCAGCCCAACTCTTCTTT. Its protein is CATWGMPAQLFF.

The sample holds a few counts of this clone. A much larger clonotype is one base distant, so this may be a read error. This chain joins TRDV1 and TRDJ1; TRDD3 matches at 7 bases. The germline V gene has CDR1 TSWWSYY and CDR2 QGS. The CDR3 has 18 residues. The CDR3 nucleotides read TGTGCTCCTGGGGAACTTGGTACTGGGGTTCCCTACACCGATAAACTCATCTTT. Residues: CAPGELGTGVPYTDKLIF.

This clone was seen a few times. This clone may be a read error of a much larger clone one base away. The J gene is TRDJ1, the V gene TRDV1; TRDD3 aligns across 9 bases. From germline, CDR1 is TSWWSYY and CDR2 QGS. This CDR3 is built from 21 residues. CDR3 region: CALGELGLRRYLGDRSDKLTF. The CDR3 nucleotides read TGTGCTCTTGGGGAACTAGGGCTACGCAGGTACTTGGGGGATAGATCCGATAAACTCACCTTT.

In its sample, this clone was seen a few times. A far larger clone is one nucleotide away, so this likely arose from a read error. Other DNA variants within this sample encode the same CDR3. The chain carries TRDV2 and TRDJ3, with TRDD3 matching 8 bases. Germline CDR1 GEAIGNYY, CDR2 EKD. The CDR3 length is 18 residues. CDR3 in DNA: TGTGCCTGTGACACCGTACTGGGGGGCTCCTGGGATACCCGACAGATGTTTTTC. It specifies CACDTVLGGSWDTRQMFF.

This clone is large. The chain uses TRDV1 and TRDJ1, with TRDD3 matching over 9 bases. The CDR3 has 20 residues. V was pared by 2 bases and J by 0 bases, with 16 bases of the junction left unmatched. Germline CDR1 and CDR2: TSWWSYY and QGS. DNA of the CDR3: TGTGCTCTTGGGGAAAGGAGTCCTACGGGGGATACATTCTACACCGATAAACTCATCTTT. It specifies CALGERSPTGDTFYTDKLIF.

Concerning this clone: TCRdb shows a much larger clone's protein in place of this DNA's translation, and the two differ at residue 12, likely through a read error; the protein shown is translated from the DNA. The rearrangement joins TRDV1 to TRDJ1; 8 positions match TRDD3. V was pared by 2 bases and J by 1 base, with 12 bases of the junction left unmatched. There are 18 residues in the CDR3. Germline V gives CDR1 TSWWSYY, CDR2 QGS. Here the CDR3 DNA reads TGTGCTCTTGGGGAATGGCGTACTGGGGGTTTCTGCACCGATAAACTCATCTTT. Its translation is CALGEWRTGGFCTDKLIF.

This clone occurred a few times. This likely traces to a read error, being one base from a far larger clone. The same CDR3 is also encoded by other DNA sequences in this sample. The J gene is TRDJ2, the V gene TRDV2; 10 bases align to TRDD3. Germline V lookup: CDR1 GEAIGNYY, CDR2 EKD. The length of the CDR3 is 17 residues. V trimming: 3 bases; J trimming: 0 bases; junction bases outside the gene matches: 6. The CDR3 DNA is TGTGCCTGTGACCTGCTGGGGGATATTTCTTTGACAGCACAACTCTTCTTT. Translated, it gives CACDLLGDISLTAQLFF.

This clone has only a few counts. This likely stems from a read error, as it lies one base from a far larger clone. Other nucleotide sequences in the sample specify the same CDR3. This rearrangement joins TRDV1 to TRDJ1; 7 bases are shared with TRDD3. The germline V gene has CDR1 TSWWSYY and CDR2 QGS. The CDR3 contains 18 residues. CDR3 amino acids: CALGELSGGHWQRDKLIF. DNA of the CDR3: TGTGCCCTTGGGGAACTATCTGGGGGCCACTGGCAGCGCGATAAACTCATCTTT.

This clone occurred a few times. A far larger clone is one nucleotide away, so this likely arose from a read error. The sample holds other DNA sequences that translate to the same CDR3. The chain uses TRDV1 and TRDJ1; tentative D call: TRDD3 (7 bases). This CDR3 has 22 amino acids. From germline, CDR1 is TSWWSYY and CDR2 QGS. The V gene lost 1 base and the J gene lost 0 bases, with 30 bases spanning the gap. Written as DNA, the CDR3 is TGTGCTCTTGGGGAACCGGCCTCCTACGGGAGCTTGGCCGGGGGATACACCGATAAACTCATCTTT. It translates to CALGEPASYGSLAGGYTDKLIF.

This clone is termed medium-sized. The rearrangement uses TRDV1 and TRDJ1, with 8 bases that match TRDD3. The CDR3 has 18 amino acids. Trimming removed 2 bases from V and 0 bases from J; junction bases left unmatched: 11. Germline CDR1 TSWWSYY, CDR2 QGS. The CDR3 protein is CALGEGGHWGSYTDKLIF. The CDR3 DNA follows: TGTGCTCTTGGGGAAGGGGGGCACTGGGGGTCCTACACCGATAAACTCATCTTT.